This TCR beta chain was captured by sequencing in a study of blood T cell repertoires in COVID-19. Background on the study: Sites in the United States, Italy and Spain provided acute and convalescent COVID-19 samples. PBMCs, B-cell-depleted T cells, or T cells provided the cDNA or gDNA that made up the material.

V lost 0 bases to trimming and J lost 5 bases, with 12 bases between them. The CDR3 contains 15 residues. The germline gives CDR1 KGHSH, CDR2 LQKENI. In the source study's methods: Using reference gene primer amplification, nucleated cell counts were estimated. TCRdb keeps only in-frame clones here, not all; method: immunoSEQ multiplex PCR. V and J calls and clone size come straight from that table; D and trimming were deduced from the DNA. Among more than 95,000 clones, less than 90% were seen once, and the ten largest hold 7.9%. The V gene is TRBV18, the J gene TRBJ2-3, with D uncertain. This clonotype originated in a man between 65 and 85 years old who had recovered from COVID-19. The sequenced sample consisted of peripheral blood. As DNA, the CDR3 is TGTGCCAGCTCACCACCCGCCCGAGATATAGATACGCAGTATTTT. This sequence encodes CASSPPARDIDTQYF.